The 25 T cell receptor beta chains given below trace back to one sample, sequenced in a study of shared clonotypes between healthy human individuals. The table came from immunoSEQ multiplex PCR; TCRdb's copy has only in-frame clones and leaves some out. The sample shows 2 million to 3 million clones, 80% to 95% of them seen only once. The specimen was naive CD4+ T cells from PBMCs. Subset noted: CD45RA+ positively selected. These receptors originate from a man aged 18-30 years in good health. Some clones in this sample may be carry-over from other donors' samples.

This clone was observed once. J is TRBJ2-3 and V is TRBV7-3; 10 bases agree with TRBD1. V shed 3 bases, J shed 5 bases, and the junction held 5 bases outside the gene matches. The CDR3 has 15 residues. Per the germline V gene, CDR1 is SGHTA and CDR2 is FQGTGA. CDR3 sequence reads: CASSFGTGALDTQYF. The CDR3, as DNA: TGTGCCAGCAGCTTCGGGACAGGGGCCCTAGATACGCAGTATTTT. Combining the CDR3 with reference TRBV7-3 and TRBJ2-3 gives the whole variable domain GAGVSQTPSNKVTEKGKYVELRCDPISGHTALYWYRQSLGQGPEFLIYFQGTGAADDSGLPNDRFFAVRPEGSVSTLKIQRTERGDSAVYLCASSFGTGALDTQYFGPGTRLTVL.

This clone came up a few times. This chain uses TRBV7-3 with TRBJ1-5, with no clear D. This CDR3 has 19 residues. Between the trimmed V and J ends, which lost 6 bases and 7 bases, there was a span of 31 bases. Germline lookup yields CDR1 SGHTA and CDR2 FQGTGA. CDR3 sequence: CASSLTFYLETPFGQPQHF. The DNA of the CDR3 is TGTGCCAGCAGTCTTACCTTCTACCTCGAGACACCGTTTGGGCAGCCCCAGCATTTT.

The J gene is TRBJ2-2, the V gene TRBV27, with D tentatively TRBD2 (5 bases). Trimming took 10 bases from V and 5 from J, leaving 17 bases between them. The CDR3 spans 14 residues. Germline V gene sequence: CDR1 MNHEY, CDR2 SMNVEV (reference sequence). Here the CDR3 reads CATSTRGDTGELFF. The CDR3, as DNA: TGTGCCACCTCTACCCGGGGTGATACCGGGGAGCTGTTTTTT.

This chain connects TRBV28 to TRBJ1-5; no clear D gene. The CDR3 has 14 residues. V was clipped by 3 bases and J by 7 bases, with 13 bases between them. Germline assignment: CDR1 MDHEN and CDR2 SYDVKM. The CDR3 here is CASSFDMGTQPQHF. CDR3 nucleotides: TGTGCCAGCAGTTTTGATATGGGAACCCAGCCCCAGCATTTT.

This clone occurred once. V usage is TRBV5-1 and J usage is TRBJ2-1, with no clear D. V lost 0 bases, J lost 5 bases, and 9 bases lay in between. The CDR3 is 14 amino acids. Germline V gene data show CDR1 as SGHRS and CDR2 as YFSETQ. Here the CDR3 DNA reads TGCGCCAGCAGCTTGGCCTCACGGGACAATGAGCAGTTCTTC. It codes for CASSLASRDNEQFF.

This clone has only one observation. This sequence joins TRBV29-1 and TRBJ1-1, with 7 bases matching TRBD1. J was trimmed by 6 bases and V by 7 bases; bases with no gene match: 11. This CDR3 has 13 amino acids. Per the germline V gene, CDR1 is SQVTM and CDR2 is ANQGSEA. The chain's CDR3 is CSAQGVNLAEAFF. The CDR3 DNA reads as TGCAGCGCCCAGGGGGTAAATCTGGCTGAAGCTTTCTTT.

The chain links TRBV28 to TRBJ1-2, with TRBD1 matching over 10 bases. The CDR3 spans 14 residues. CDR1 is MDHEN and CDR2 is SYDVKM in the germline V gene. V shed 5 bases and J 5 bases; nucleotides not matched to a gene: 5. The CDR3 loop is CASSPWTGGYGYTF. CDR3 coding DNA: TGTGCCAGCAGTCCTTGGACAGGGGGATATGGCTACACCTTC.

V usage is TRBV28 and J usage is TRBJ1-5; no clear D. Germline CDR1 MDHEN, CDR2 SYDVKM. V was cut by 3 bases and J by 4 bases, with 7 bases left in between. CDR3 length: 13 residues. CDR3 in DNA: TGTGCCAGCAGTTTTTCGGTGAATCAGCCCCAGCATTTT. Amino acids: CASSFSVNQPQHF.

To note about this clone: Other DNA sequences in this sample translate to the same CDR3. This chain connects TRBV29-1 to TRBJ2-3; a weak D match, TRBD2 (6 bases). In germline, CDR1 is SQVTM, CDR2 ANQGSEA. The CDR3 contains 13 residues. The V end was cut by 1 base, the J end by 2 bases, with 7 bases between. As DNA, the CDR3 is TGCAGCGTTGAAGCGGGAGTCACAGATACGCAGTATTTT. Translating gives CSVEAGVTDTQYF.

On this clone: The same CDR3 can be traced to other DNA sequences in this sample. DNA of the CDR3: TGCGCCAGCAGTGAGTCAGGAGCGGGCACAGATACGCAGTATTTT. This codes for CASSESGAGTDTQYF. The rearrangement links TRBV10-1 to TRBJ2-3, with D possibly being TRBD2 (5 bases). CDR1 WNHNN and CDR2 SYGVQD come from the germline V gene (reference sequence). Trimming removed 0 bases at V and 1 base at J, with 8 bases between. The CDR3 has 15 amino acids.

CDR3 residues: CARRFFGGPHILYEQYF. Here the CDR3 DNA reads TGTGCCAGAAGATTTTTTGGTGGGCCGCACATACTTTACGAGCAGTACTTC. The chain joins TRBV19 to TRBJ2-7; D is ambiguous. Germline loops: CDR1 LNHDA, CDR2 SQIVND (reference sequence). V lost 9 bases, J lost 4 bases, and 28 bases lay in between. This CDR3 has 17 amino acids.

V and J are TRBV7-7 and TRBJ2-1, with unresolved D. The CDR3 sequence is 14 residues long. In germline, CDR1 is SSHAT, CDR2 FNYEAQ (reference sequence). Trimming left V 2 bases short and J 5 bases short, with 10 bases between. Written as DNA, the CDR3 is TGTGCCAGCAGCTTATCTGCTAGAGACAATGAGCAGTTCTTC. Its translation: CASSLSARDNEQFF. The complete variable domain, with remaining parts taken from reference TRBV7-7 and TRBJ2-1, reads GAGVSQSPRYKVTKRGQDVTLRCDPISSHATLYWYQQALGQGPEFLTYFNYEAQPDKSGLPSDRFSAERPEGSISTLTIQRTEQRDSAMYRCASSLSARDNEQFFGPGTRLTVL.

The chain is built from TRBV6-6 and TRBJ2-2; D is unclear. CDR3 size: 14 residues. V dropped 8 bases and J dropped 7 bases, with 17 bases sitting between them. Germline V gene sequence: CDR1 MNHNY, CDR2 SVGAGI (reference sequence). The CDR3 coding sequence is TGTGCCAGCGTAAGATCGTGGGGTGACGGGGAGCTGTTTTTT. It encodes CASVRSWGDGELFF.

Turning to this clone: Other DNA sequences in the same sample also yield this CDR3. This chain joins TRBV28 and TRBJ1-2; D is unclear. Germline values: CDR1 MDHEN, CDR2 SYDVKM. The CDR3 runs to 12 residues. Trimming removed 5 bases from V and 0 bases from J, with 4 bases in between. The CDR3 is CASSNTNYGYTF. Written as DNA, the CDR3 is TGTGCCAGCAGTAACACTAACTATGGCTACACCTTC.

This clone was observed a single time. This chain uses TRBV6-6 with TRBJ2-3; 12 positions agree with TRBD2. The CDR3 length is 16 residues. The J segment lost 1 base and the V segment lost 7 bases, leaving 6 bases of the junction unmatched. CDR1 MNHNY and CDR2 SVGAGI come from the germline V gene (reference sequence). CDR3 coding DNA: TGTGCCAGCACCGGTGGACTAGCGGGGCGCACAGATACGCAGTATTTT. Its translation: CASTGGLAGRTDTQYF.

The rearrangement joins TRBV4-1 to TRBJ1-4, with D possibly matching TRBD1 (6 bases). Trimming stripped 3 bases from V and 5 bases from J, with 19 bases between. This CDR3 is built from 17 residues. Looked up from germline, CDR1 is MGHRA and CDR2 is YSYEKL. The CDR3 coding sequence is TGCGCCAGCAGCCAGACCGCTACAGGGTTGTTAAATGAAAAACTGTTTTTT. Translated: CASSQTATGLLNEKLFF.

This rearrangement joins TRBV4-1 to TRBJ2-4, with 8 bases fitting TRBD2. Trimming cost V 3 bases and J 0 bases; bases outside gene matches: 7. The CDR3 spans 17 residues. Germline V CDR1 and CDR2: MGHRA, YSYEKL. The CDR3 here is CASSQPGGSRAKNIQYF. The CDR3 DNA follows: TGCGCCAGCAGCCAGCCGGGGGGGAGTCGAGCCAAAAACATTCAGTACTTC.

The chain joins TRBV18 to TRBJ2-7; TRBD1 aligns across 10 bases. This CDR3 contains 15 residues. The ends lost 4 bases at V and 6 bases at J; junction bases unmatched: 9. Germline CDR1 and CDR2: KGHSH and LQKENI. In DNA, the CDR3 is TGTGCCAGCTCACTGACCGGGACAGGGGTGAGCGAGCAGTACTTC. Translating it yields CASSLTGTGVSEQYF.

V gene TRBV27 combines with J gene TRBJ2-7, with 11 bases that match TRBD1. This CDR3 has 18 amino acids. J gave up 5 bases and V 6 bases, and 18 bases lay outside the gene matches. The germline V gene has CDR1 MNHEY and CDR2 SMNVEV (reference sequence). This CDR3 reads CASSHRGQGAQSFNEQYF. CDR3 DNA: TGTGCCAGCAGCCACCGAGGACAGGGGGCGCAGAGCTTCAACGAGCAGTACTTC.

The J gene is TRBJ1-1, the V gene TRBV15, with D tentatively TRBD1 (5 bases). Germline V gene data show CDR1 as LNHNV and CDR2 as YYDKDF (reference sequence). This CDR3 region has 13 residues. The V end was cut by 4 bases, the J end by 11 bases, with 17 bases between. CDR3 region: CATSNVKGQEAFF. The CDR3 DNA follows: TGTGCCACCAGCAACGTTAAGGGGCAAGAGGCTTTCTTT.

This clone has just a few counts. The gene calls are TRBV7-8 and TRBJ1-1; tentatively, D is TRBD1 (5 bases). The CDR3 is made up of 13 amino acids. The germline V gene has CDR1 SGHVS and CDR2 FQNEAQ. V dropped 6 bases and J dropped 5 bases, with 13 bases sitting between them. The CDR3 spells CASSVPGRTEAFF. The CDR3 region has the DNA TGTGCCAGCAGTGTGCCAGGGCGTACTGAAGCTTTCTTT. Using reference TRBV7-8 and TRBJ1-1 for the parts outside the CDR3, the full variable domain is GAGVSQSPRYKVAKRGQDVALRCDPISGHVSLFWYQQALGQGPEFLTYFQNEAQLDKSGLPSDRFFAERPEGSVSTLKIQRTQQEDSAVYLCASSVPGRTEAFFGQGTRLTVV.

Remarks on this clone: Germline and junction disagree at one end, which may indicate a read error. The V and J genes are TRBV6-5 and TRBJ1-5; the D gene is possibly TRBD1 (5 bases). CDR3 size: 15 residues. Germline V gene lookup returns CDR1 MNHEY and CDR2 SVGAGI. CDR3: CAISVGRAGNQPQHF. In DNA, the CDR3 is TGTGCCATCAGTGTGGGCAGGGCCGGCAATCAGCCCCAGCATTTT.

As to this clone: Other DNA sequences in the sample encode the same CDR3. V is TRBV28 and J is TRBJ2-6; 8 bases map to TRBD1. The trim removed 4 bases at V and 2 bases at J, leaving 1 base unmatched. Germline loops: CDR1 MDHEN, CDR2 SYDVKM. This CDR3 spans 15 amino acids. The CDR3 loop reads CASSSTGAGANVLTF. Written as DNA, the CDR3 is TGTGCCAGCAGTTCGACAGGGGCTGGGGCCAACGTCCTGACTTTC.

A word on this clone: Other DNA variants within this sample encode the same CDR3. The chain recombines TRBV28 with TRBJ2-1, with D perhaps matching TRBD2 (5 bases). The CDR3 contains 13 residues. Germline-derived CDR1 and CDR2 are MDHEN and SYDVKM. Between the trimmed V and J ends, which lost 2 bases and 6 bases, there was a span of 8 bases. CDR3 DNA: TGTGCCAGCAGTTTAACGGCGGGCAATGAGCAGTTCTTC. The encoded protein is CASSLTAGNEQFF.

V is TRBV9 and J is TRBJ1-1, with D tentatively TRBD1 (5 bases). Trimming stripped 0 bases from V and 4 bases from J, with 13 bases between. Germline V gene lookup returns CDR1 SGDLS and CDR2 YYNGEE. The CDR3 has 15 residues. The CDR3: CASSVGPTGGTEAFF. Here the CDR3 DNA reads TGTGCCAGCAGCGTAGGACCCACGGGGGGCACTGAAGCTTTCTTT.